This T cell receptor (beta chain) was retrieved from a study of T-cell memory formation after mild COVID-19. Study as a whole: The TCR clusters were mostly specific to one donor. Whole-study results and caveats: Clones that contracted from day 15 to 85 were balanced CD4/CD8, while later expanders leaned CD4+.

The trim removed 4 bases at V and 1 base at J, leaving 5 bases unmatched. The length of the CDR3 is 15 residues. The germline V gene has CDR1 SGHRS and CDR2 YFSETQ. Turning to this clonotype: The antigen remains undetermined.

A 5'RACE reaction primed in the constant segment made cDNA libraries of TCR alpha and TCR beta, and these carried sample barcodes and UMIs. TCRdb re-called the 5' RACE reads with MiXCR, one entry per CDR3 protein. The repertoire holds roughly 150,000 distinct CDR3 sequences, with approximately 15% as singletons. The TCR originated in an adult woman who had mild COVID-19 (a few samples of this study predate the infection). Cell type and time point are not known. The J gene is TRBJ2-4, the V gene TRBV5-1; TRBD1 matches at 7 bases. The specimen sequenced was PBMCs or a T cell subset sorted from them (not recorded which). CDR3 DNA sequence: TGCGCCAGCAGCCGCAACAGGGGCGCCAAAAACATTCAGTACTTC. The encoded protein is CASSRNRGAKNIQYF.